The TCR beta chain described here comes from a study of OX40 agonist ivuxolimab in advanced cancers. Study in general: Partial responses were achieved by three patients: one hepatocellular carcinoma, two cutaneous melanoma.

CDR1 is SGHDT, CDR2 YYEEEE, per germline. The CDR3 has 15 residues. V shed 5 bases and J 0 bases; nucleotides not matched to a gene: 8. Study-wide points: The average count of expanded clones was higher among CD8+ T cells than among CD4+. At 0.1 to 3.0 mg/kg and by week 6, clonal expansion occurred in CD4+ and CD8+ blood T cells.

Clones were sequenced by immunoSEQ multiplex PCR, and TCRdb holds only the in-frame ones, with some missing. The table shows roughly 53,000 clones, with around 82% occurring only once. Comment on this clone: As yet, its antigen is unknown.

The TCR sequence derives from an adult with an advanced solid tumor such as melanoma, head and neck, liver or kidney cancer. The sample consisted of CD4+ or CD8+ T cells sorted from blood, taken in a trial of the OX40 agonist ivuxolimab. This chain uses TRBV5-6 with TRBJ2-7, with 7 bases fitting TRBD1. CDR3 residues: CASRSTGTVSYEQYF. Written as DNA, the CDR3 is TGTGCCAGCAGGTCTACCGGGACAGTCTCCTACGAGCAGTACTTC.